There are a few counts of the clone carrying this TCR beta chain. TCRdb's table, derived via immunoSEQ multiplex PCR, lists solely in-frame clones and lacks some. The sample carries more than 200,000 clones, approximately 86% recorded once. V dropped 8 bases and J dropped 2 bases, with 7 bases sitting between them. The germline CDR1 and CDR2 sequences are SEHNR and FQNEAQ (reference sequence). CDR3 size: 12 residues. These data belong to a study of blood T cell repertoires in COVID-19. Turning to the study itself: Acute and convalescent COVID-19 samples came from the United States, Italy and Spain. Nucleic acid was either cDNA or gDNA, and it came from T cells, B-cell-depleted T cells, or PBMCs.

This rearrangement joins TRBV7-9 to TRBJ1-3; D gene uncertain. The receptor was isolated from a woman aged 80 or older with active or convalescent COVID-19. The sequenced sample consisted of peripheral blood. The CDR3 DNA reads TGTGCCAGCCCAGTCCCTGGAAACACCATATATTTT. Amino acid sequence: CASPVPGNTIYF.